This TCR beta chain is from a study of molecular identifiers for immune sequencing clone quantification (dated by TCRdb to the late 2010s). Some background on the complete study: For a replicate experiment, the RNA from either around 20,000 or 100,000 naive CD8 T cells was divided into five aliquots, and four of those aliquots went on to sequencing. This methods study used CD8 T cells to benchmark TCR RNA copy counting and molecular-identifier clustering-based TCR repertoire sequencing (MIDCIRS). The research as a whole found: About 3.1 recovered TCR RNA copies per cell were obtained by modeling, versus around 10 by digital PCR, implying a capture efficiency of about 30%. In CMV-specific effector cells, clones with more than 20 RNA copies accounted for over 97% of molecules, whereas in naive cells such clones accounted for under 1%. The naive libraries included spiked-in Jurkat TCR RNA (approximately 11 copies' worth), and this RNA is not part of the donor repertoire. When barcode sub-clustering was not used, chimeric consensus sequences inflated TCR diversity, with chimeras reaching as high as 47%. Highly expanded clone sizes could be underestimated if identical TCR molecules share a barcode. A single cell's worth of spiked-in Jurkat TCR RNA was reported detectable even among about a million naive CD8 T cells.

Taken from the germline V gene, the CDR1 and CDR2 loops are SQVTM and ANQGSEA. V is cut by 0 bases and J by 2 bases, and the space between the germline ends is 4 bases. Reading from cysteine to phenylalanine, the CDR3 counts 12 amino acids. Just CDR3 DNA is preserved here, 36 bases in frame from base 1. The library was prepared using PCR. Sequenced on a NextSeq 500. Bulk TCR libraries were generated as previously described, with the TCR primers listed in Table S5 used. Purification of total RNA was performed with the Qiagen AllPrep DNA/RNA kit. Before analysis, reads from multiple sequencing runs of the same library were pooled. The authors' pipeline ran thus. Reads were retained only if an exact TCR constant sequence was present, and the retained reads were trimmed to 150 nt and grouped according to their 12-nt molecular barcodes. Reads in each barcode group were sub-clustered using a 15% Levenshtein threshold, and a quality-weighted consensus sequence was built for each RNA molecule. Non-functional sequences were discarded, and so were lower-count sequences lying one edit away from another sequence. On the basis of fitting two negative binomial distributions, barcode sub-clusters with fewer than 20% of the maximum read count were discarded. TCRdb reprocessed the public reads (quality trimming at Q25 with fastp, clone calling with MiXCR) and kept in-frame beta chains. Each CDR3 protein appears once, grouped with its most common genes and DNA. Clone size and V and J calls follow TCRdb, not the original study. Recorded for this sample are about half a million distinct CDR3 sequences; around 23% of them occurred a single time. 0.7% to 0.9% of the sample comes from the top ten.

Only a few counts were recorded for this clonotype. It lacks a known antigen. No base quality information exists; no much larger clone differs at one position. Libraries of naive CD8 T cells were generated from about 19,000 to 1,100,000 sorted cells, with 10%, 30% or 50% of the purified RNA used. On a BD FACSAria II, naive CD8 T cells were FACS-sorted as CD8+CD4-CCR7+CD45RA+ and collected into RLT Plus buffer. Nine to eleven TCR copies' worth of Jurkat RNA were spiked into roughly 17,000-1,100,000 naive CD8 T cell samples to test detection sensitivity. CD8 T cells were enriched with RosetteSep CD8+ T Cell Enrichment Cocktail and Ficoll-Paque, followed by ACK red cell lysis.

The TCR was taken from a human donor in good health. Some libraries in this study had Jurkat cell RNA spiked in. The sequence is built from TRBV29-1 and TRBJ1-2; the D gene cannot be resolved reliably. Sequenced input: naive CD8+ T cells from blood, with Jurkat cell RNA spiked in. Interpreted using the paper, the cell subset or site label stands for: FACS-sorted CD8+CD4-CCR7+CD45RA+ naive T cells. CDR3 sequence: CSVEETNYGYTF. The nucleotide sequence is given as TGCAGCGTTGAAGAAACGAACTATGGCTACACCTTC.